This TCR beta chain was documented in a study of technical replicates of blood from a handful of donors. J gave up 3 bases and V 3 bases, and 2 bases lay outside the gene matches. This CDR3 has 16 amino acids. In germline, CDR1 is MNHNY, CDR2 SVGAGI (reference sequence). The repertoire was sequenced with immunoSEQ multiplex PCR; TCRdb's copy has only in-frame clones and lacks some. The table records under 70,000 clones, around 94% of them present only once. The chain recombines TRBV6-6 with TRBJ2-3, with 14 bases aligning to TRBD2. This clonotype was sampled from a human donor in good health. Sequences were obtained from T cells isolated from PBMCs. The CDR3 is CASSYGTSGRTDTQYF. The CDR3 DNA is TGTGCCAGCAGTTATGGGACTAGCGGGAGAACAGATACGCAGTATTTT.